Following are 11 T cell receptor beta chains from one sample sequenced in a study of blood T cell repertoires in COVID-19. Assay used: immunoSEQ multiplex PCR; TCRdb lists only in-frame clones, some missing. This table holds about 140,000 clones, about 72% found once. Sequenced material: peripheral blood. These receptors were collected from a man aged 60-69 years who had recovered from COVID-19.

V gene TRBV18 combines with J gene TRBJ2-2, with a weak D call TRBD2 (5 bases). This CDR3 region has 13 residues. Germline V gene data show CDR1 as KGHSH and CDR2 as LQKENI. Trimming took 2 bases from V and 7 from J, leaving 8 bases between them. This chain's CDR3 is CASSPYGDGELFF. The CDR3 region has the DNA TGTGCCAGCTCACCATACGGGGACGGGGAGCTGTTTTTT.

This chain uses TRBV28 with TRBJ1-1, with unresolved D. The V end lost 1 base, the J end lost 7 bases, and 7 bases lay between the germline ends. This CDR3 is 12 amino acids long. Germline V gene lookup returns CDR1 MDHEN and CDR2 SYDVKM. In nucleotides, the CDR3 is TGTGCCAGCAGTTTATTGGGCAGTGAAGCTTTCTTT. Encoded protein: CASSLLGSEAFF. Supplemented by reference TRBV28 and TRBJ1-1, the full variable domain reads DVKVTQSSRYLVKRTGEKVFLECVQDMDHENMFWYRQDPGLGLRLIYFSYDVKMKEKGDIPEGYSVSREKKERFSLILESASTNQTSMYLCASSLLGSEAFFGQGTRLTVV.

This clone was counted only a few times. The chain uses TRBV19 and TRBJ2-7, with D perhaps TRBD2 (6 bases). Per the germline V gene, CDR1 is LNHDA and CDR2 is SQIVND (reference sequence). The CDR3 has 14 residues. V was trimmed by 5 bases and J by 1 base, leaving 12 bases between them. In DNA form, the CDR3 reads TGTGCCAGTAGTCAGGACTATAATTCCTACGAGCAGTACTTC. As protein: CASSQDYNSYEQYF.

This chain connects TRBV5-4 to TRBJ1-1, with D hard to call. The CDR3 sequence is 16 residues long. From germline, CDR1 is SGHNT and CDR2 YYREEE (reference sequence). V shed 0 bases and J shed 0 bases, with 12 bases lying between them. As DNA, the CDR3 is TGTGCCAGCAGCTTGGCGGACTCAGCTATGAACACTGAAGCTTTCTTT. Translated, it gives CASSLADSAMNTEAFF.

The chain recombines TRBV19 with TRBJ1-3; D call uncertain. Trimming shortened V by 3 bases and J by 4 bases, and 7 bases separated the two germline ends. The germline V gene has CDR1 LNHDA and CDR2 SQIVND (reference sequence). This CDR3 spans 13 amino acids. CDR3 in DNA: TGTGCCAGTAGTATTGGCTCCGGAAACACCATATATTTT. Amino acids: CASSIGSGNTIYF.

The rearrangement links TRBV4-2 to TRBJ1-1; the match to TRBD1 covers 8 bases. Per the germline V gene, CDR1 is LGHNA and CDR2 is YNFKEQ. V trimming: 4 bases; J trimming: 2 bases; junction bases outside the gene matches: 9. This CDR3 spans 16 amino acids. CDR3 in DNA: TGTGCCAGCAGCCTGTCACCGGGACAGGCTAACACTGAAGCTTTCTTT. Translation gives CASSLSPGQANTEAFF.

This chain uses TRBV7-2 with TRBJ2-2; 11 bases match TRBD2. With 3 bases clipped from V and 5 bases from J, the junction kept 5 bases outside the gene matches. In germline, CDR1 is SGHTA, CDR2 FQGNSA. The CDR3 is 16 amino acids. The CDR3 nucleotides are TGTGCCAGCAGCTTTAGCGGGGGGGCCGTGACCGGGGAGCTGTTTTTT. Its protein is CASSFSGGAVTGELFF.

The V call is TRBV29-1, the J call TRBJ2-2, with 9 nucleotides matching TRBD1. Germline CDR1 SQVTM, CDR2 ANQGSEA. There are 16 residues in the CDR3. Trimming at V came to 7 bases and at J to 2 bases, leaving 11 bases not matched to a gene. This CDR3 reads CSGGTGPDGNTGELFF. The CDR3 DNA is TGCAGCGGGGGGACAGGGCCCGACGGTAACACCGGGGAGCTGTTTTTT.

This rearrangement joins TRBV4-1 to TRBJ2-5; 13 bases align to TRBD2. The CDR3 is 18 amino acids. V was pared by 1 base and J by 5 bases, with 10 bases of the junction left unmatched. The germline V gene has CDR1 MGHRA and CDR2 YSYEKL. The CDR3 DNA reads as TGCGCCAGCAGCCAAGGGGGAACTAGCGGGAGGGCCGGCGAGACCCAGTACTTC. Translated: CASSQGGTSGRAGETQYF.

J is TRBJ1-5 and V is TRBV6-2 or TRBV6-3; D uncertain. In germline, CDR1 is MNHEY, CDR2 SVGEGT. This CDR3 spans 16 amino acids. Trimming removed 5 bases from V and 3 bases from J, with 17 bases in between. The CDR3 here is CASSHPFRRDNQPQHF. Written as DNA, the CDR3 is TGTGCCAGCAGTCACCCCTTCCGCCGCGACAATCAGCCCCAGCATTTT.

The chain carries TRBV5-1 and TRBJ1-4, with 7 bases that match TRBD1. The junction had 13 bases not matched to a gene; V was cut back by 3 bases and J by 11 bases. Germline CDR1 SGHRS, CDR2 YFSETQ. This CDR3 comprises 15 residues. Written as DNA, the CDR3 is TGCGCCAGCAGCTCCGATACAGGGGCGACTGGGAAACTGTTTTTT. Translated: CASSSDTGATGKLFF.